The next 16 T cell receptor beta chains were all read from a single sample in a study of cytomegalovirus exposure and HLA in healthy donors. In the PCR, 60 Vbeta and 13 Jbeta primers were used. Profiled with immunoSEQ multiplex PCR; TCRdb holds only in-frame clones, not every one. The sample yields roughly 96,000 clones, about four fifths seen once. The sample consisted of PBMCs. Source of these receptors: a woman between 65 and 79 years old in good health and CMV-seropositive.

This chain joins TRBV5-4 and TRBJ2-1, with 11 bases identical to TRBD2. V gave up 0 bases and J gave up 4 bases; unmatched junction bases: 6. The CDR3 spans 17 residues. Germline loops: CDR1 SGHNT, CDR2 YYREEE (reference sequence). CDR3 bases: TGTGCCAGCAGCTTGGGGCTAGCGGGGGGACAATACAATGAGCAGTTCTTC. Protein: CASSLGLAGGQYNEQFF.

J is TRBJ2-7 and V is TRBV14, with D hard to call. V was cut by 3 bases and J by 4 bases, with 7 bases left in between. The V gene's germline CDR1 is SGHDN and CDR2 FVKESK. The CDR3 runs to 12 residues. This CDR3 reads CASSQADYEQYF. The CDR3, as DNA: TGTGCCAGCAGCCAGGCGGATTACGAGCAGTACTTC.

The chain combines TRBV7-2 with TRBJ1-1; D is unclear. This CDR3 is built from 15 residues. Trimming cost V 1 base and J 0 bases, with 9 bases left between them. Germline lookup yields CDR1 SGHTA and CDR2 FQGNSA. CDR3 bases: TGTGCCAGCAGCTTAGTGGCAGGATTGAACACTGAAGCTTTCTTT. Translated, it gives CASSLVAGLNTEAFF. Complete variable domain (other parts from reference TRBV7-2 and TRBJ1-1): GAGVSQSPSNKVTEKGKDVELRCDPISGHTALYWYRQSLGQGLEFLIYFQGNSAPDKSGLPSDRFSAERTGGSVSTLTIQRTQQEDSAVYLCASSLVAGLNTEAFFGQGTRLTVV.

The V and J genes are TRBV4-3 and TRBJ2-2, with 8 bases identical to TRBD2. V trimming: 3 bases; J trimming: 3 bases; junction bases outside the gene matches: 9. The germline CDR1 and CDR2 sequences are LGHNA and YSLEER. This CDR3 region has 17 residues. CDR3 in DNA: TGCGCCAGCAGCCATCCACCCGGGACTAGGGACACCGGGGAGCTGTTTTTT. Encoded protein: CASSHPPGTRDTGELFF.

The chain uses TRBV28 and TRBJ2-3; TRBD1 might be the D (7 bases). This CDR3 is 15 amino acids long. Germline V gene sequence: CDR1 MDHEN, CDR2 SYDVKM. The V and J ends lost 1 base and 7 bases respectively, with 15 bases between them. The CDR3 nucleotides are TGTGCCAGCAGTTTATTCGCGGGACAGAGGAATACGCAGTATTTT. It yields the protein CASSLFAGQRNTQYF.

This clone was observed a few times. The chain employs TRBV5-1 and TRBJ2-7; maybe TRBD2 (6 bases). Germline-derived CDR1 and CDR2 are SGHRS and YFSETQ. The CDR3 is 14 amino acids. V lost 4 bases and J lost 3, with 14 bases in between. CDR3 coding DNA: TGCGCCAGCAGCCGCGGGAACTTAAACTACGAGCAGTACTTC. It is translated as CASSRGNLNYEQYF.

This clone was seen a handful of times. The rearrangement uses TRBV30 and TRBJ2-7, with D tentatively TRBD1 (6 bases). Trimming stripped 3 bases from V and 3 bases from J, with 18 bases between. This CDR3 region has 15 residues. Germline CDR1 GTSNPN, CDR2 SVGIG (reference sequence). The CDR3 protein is CAWREKTGVSYEQYF. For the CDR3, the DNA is TGTGCCTGGAGGGAGAAGACAGGCGTCAGCTACGAGCAGTACTTC.

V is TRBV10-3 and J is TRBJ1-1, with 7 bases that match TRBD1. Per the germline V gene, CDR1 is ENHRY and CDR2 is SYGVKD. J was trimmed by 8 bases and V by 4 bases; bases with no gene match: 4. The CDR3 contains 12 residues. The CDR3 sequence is CAISGTGLEAFF. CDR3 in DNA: TGTGCCATCAGTGGGACAGGTTTAGAAGCTTTCTTT.

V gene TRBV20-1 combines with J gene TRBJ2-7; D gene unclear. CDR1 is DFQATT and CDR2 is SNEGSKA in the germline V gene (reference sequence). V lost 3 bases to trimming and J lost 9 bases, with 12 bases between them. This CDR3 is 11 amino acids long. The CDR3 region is CSASRQIGQYF. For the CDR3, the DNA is TGCAGTGCTAGTCGCCAAATCGGGCAGTACTTC.

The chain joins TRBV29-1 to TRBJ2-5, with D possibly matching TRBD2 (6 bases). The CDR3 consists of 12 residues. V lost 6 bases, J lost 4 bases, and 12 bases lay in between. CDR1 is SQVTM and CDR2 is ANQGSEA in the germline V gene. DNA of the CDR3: TGCAGCGTAGAGGAGGGGACAGAGACCCAGTACTTC. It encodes CSVEEGTETQYF. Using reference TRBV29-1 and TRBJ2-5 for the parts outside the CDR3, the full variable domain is SAVISQKPSRDICQRGTSLTIQCQVDSQVTMMFWYRQQPGQSLTLIATANQGSEATYESGFVIDKFPISRPNLTFSTLTVSNMSPEDSSIYLCSVEEGTETQYFGPGTRLLVL.

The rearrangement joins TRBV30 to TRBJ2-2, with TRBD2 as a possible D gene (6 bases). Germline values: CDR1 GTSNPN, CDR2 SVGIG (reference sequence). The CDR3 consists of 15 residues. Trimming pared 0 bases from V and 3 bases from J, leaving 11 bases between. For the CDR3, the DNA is TGTGCCTGGAGTGTAGTGGGAGGCTACACCGGGGAGCTGTTTTTT. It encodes CAWSVVGGYTGELFF.

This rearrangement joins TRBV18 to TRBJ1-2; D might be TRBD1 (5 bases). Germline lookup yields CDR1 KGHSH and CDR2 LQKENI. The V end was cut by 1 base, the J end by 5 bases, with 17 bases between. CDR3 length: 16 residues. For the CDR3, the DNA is TGTGCCAGCTCACCACTTCTGGCGGCGCAGGGATATGGCTACACCTTC. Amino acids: CASSPLLAAQGYGYTF.

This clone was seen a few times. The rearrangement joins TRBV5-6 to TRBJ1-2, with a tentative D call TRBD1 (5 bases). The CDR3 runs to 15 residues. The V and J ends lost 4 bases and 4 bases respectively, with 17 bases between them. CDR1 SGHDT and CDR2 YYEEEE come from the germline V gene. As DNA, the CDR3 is TGTGCCAGCAGCCGGACCATGGGGCAGGGCTATGGCTACACCTTC. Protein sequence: CASSRTMGQGYGYTF.

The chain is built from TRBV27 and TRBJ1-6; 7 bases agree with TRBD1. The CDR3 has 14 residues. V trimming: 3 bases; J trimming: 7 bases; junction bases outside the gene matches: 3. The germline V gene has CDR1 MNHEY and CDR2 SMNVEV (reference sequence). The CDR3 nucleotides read TGTGCCAGCAGTTTTAGGGGGCGGAATTCACCCCTCCACTTT. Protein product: CASSFRGRNSPLHF.

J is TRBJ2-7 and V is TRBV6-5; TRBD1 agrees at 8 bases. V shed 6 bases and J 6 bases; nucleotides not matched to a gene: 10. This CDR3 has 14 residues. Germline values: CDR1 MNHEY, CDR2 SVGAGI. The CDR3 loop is CASRLGQGPGEQYF. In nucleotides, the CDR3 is TGTGCCAGCAGACTCGGACAGGGACCAGGCGAGCAGTACTTC.

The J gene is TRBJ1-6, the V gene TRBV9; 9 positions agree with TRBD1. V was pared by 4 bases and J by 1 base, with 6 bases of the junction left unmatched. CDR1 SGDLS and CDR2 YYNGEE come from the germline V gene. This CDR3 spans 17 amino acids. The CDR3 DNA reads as TGTGCCAGCAGCCCAGGGGACAGGGCGTCCTATAATTCACCCCTCCACTTT. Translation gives CASSPGDRASYNSPLHF.